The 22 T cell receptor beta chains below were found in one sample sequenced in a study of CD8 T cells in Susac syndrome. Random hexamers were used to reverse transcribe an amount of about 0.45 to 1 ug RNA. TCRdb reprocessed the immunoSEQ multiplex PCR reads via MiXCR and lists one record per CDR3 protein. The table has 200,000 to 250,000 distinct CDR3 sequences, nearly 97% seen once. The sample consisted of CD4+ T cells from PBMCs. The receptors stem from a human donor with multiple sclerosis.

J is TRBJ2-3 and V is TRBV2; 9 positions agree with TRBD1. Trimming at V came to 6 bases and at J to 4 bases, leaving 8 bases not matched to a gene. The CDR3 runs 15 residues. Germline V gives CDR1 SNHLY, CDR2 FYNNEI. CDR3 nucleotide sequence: TGTGCCAGCAGGTCCACGGGACAGGGCCCAGATACGCAGTATTTT. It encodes CASRSTGQGPDTQYF.

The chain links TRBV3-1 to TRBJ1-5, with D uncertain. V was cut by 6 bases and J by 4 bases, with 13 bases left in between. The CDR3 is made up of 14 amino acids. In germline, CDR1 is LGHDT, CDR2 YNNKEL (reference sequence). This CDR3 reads CASSSNTANQPQHF. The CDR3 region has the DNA TGTGCCAGCAGTTCAAATACTGCGAATCAGCCCCAGCATTTT.

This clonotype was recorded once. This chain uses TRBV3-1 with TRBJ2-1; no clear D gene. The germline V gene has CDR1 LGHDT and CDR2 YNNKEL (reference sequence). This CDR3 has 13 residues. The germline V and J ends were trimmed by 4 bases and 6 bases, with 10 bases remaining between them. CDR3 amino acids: CASSPDQVNEQFF. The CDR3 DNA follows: TGTGCCAGCAGCCCCGACCAGGTCAATGAGCAGTTCTTC.

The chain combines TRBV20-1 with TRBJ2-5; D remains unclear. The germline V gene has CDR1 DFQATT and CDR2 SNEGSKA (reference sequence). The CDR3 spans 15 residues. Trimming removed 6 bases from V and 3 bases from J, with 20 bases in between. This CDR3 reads CSAQRPGGPEETQYF. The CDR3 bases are TGCAGTGCCCAACGCCCTGGCGGTCCCGAAGAGACCCAGTACTTC.

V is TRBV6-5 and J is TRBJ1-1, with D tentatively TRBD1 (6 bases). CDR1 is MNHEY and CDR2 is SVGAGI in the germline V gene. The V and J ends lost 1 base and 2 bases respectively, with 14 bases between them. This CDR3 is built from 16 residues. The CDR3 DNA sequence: TGTGCCAGCAGTTACTTCTCCGGGGGGGGCAACACTGAAGCTTTCTTT. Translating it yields CASSYFSGGGNTEAFF.

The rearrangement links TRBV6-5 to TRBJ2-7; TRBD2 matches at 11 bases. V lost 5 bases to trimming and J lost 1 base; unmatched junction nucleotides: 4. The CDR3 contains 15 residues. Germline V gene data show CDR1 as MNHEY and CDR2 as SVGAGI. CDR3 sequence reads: CASSAGTSGSYEQYF. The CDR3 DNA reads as TGTGCCAGCAGTGCCGGGACTAGCGGTTCCTACGAGCAGTACTTC.

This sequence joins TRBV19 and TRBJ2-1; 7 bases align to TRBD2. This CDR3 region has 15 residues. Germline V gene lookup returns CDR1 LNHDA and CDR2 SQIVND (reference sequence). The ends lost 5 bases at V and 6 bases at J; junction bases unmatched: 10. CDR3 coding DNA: TGTGCCAGTAGTCCCACGGGGGGTGGTAGCAATGAGCAGTTCTTC. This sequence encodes CASSPTGGGSNEQFF.

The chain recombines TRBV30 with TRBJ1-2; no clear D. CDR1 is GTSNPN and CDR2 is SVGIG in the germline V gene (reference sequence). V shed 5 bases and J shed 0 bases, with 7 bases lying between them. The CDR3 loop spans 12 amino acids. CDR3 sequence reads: CAWAGTNYGYTF. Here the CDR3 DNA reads TGTGCCTGGGCGGGGACTAACTATGGCTACACCTTC.

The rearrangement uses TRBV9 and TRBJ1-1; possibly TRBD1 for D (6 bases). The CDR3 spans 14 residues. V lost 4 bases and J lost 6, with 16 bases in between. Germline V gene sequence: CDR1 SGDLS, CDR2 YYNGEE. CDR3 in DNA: TGTGCCAGCAGCAAGACAGGAGAAATACCTGAAGCTTTCTTT. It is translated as CASSKTGEIPEAFF.

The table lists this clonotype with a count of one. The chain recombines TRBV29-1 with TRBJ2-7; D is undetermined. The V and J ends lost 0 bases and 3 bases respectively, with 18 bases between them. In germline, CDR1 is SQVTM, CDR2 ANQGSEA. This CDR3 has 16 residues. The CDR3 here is CSVEEGRAGALYEQYF. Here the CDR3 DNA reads TGCAGCGTTGAAGAGGGTAGGGCAGGCGCCCTCTACGAGCAGTACTTC.

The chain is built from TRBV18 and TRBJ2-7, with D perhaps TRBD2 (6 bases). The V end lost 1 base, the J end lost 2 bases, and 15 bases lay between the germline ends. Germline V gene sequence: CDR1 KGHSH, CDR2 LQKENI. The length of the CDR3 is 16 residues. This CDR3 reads CASSPRAGSPPYEQYF. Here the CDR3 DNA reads TGTGCCAGCTCACCACGGGCCGGGAGTCCCCCCTACGAGCAGTACTTC.

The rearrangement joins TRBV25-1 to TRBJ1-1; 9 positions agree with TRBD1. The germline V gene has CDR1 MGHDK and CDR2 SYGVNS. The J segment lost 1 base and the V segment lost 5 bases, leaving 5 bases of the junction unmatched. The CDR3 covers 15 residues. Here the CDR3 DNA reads TGTGCCAGCAGTAAACAGGGGGCCGGGAACACTGAAGCTTTCTTT. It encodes CASSKQGAGNTEAFF.

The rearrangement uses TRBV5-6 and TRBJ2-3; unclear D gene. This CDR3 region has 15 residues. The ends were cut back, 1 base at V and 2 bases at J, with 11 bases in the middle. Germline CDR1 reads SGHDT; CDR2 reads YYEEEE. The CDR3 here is CASSLITPFTDTQYF. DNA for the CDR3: TGTGCCAGCAGCTTGATAACCCCATTCACAGATACGCAGTATTTT.

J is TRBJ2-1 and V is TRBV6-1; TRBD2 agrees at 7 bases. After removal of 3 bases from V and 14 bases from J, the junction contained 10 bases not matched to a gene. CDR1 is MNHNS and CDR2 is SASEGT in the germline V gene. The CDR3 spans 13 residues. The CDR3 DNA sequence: TGTGCCAGCAGTGAGTCCATCGGACTAGGCGAGTTCTTC. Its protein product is CASSESIGLGEFF.

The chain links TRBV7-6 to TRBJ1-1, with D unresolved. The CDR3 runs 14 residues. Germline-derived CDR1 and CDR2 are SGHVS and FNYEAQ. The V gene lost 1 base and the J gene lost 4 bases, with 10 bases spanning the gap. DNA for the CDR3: TGTGCCAGCAGCTTAGAAATGCTGGGCACTGAAGCTTTCTTT. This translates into CASSLEMLGTEAFF. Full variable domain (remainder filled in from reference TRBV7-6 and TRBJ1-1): GAGVSQSPRYKVTKRGQDVALRCDPISGHVSLYWYRQALGQGPEFLTYFNYEAQQDKSGLPNDRFSAERPEGSISTLTIQRTEQRDSAMYRCASSLEMLGTEAFFGQGTRLTVV.

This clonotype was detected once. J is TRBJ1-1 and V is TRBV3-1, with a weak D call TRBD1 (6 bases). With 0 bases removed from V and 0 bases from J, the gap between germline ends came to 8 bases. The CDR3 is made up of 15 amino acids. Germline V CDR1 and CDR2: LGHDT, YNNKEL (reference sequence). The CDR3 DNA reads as TGTGCCAGCAGCCAAGAGGGGGCCCTGAACACTGAAGCTTTCTTT. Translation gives CASSQEGALNTEAFF. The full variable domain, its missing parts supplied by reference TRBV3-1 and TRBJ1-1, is DTAVSQTPKYLVTQMGNDKSIKCEQNLGHDTMYWYKQDSKKFLKIMFSYNNKELIINETVPNRFSPKSPDKAHLNLHINSLELGDSAVYFCASSQEGALNTEAFFGQGTRLTVV.

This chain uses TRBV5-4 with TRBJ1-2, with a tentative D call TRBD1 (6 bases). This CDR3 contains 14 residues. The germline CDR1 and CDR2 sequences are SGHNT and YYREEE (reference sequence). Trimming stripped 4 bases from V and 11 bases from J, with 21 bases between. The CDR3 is CASSTTGNWRKYTF. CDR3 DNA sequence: TGTGCCAGCAGCACAACAGGGAATTGGAGGAAGTACACCTTC.

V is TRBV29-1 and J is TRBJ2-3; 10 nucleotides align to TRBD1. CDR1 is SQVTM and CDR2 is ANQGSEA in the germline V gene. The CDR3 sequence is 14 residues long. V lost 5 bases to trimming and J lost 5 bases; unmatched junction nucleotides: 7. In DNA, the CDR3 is TGCAGCGTTAAGACAGGGGGCGAGGGAGATACGCAGTATTTT. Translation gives CSVKTGGEGDTQYF.

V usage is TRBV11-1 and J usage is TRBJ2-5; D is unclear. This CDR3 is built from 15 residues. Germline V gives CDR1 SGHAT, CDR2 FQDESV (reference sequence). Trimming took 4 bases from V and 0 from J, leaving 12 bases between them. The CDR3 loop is CASSSAHGHQETQYF. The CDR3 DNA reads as TGTGCCAGCAGCTCAGCCCATGGACACCAAGAGACCCAGTACTTC.

CDR3 nucleotides: TGTGCCAGCAGTTTACCGACAGGGGATGAGCAGTACTTC. This translates into CASSLPTGDEQYF. This chain connects TRBV28 to TRBJ2-7, with 8 bases fitting TRBD1. CDR1 MDHEN and CDR2 SYDVKM come from the germline V gene. The J segment lost 7 bases and the V segment lost 2 bases, leaving 4 bases of the junction unmatched. The CDR3 has 13 residues.

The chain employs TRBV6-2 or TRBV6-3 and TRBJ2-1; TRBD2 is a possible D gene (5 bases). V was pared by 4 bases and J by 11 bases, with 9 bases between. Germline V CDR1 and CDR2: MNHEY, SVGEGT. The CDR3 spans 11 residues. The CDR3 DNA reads TGTGCCAGCAGTTTTAGCGAGAAGCAGTTCTTC. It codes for CASSFSEKQFF.

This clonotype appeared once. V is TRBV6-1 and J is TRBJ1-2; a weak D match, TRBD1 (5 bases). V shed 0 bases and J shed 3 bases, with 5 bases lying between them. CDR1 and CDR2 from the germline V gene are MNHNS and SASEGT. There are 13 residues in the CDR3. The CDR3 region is CASSEAGDYGYTF. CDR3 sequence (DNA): TGTGCCAGCAGTGAAGCGGGGGACTATGGCTACACCTTC.